These 12 T cell receptor beta chains came from one sample sequenced in a study of T cells in Graves' hyperthyroidism and ophthalmopathy. RNA transcripts were the template for amplifying TCR beta CDR3 regions. A set of HTBI primers served as the primers for a first-round RT-PCR of the TCR CDR3. TCRdb analysed the multiplex PCR reads with MiXCR anew, one entry per CDR3 protein. Found here are more than 45,000 distinct CDR3 sequences, around half of them singletons; the top ten hold around an eighth. The sample consisted of blood. These receptors were obtained from a woman in her 30s with Graves' ophthalmopathy.

This clonotype was counted at least ten times. This chain connects TRBV7-3 to TRBJ1-1; unclear D gene. Trimming took 5 bases from V and 1 from J, leaving 8 bases between them. Germline V gene sequence: CDR1 SGHTA, CDR2 FQGTGA. The CDR3 is 13 amino acids. In nucleotides, the CDR3 is TGTGCCAGCAGCCCCGGGTCGAACACTGAAGCTTTCTTT. Translation gives CASSPGSNTEAFF.

Remarks on this clonotype: One base away lies a much larger clone, so this may be a sequencing read error. This rearrangement joins TRBV9 to TRBJ2-1, with TRBD1 identical over 10 bases. This CDR3 has 15 residues. The V and J ends lost 3 bases and 13 bases, in that order; junction bases with no gene match: 13. In germline, CDR1 is SGDLS, CDR2 YYNGEE. The DNA for the CDR3 is TGTGCCAGCAGCGCCCGTCCGGACAGGGGGGGTCCTCAGTTCTTC. Protein: CASSARPDRGGPQFF.

The V and J genes are TRBV24-1 and TRBJ2-3; 7 nucleotides match TRBD2. V lost 5 bases and J lost 11; bases outside the gene matches: 12. This CDR3 has 14 residues. Germline values: CDR1 KGHDR, CDR2 SFDVKD. For the CDR3, the DNA is TGTGCCACCAGTGGCCAGCGGGAAAGCAATGAGCAGTATTTT. Its translation is CATSGQRESNEQYF.

This clonotype was detected many times. This chain uses TRBV29-1 with TRBJ2-3, with D tentatively TRBD2 (5 bases). CDR1 and CDR2 (germline): SQVTM, ANQGSEA. The CDR3 is made up of 13 amino acids. V was shortened by 1 base and J by 5 bases, with 10 bases between the two germline ends. CDR3 loop: CSVEAAAGDTQYF. The CDR3 bases are TGCAGCGTTGAAGCGGCGGCGGGAGATACGCAGTATTTT.

This clonotype was observed a handful of times. CDR3 DNA: TGTGCCAGCTCACCGGCCCTAATCATTTCTGGGGCCAACGTCCTGACTTTC. Protein sequence: CASSPALIISGANVLTF. V and J are TRBV18 and TRBJ2-6; D is uncertain. The germline gives CDR1 KGHSH, CDR2 LQKENI. V shed 3 bases and J shed 1 base, with 13 bases lying between them. The CDR3 totals 17 residues.

This clonotype was recorded at least ten times. The chain uses TRBV3-1 and TRBJ1-2; a possible D gene is TRBD1 (5 bases). Germline lookup yields CDR1 LGHDT and CDR2 YNNKEL (reference sequence). V lost 0 bases and J lost 6, with 17 bases in between. This CDR3 is 16 amino acids long. The CDR3 sequence is CASSQEAGMGYHGYTF. The CDR3 DNA sequence: TGTGCCAGCAGCCAAGAGGCAGGGATGGGGTATCATGGCTACACCTTC.

This clonotype was seen at least ten times. The chain employs TRBV6-1 and TRBJ2-1, with D possibly being TRBD2 (5 bases). Germline lookup yields CDR1 MNHNS and CDR2 SASEGT. The ends were cut back, 5 bases at V and 4 bases at J, with 9 bases in the middle. This CDR3 is built from 13 residues. CDR3 sequence reads: CASSYERYNEQFF. CDR3 coding DNA: TGTGCCAGCAGTTATGAGCGGTACAATGAGCAGTTCTTC.

This clonotype was detected many times. The chain employs TRBV4-1 and TRBJ2-7, with D uncertain. CDR1 MGHRA and CDR2 YSYEKL come from the germline V gene. The V gene lost 0 bases and the J gene lost 7 bases, with 10 bases spanning the gap. The length of the CDR3 is 13 residues. This CDR3 is CASSQDTFWEQYF. DNA of the CDR3: TGCGCCAGCAGCCAAGACACCTTCTGGGAGCAGTACTTC.

This chain connects TRBV12-2 to TRBJ2-7. TRBV12-2 is termed a pseudogene. The length of the CDR3 is 12 residues. CDR3 loop: CASRLEFDEQYF. Here the CDR3 DNA reads TGTGCAAGTCGCTTGGAGTTCGACGAGCAGTACTTC.

The genes are TRBV7-2 and TRBJ2-5; D call uncertain. This CDR3 contains 15 residues. CDR1 SGHTA and CDR2 FQGNSA come from the germline V gene. Trimming shortened V by 2 bases and J by 5 bases, and 15 bases separated the two germline ends. DNA of the CDR3: TGTGCCAGCAGCTTAACACTTGCGGACCTGGAGACCCAGTACTTC. Translating gives CASSLTLADLETQYF.

V and J are TRBV28 and TRBJ1-2, with D hard to call. V lost 5 bases to trimming and J lost 1 base, with 23 bases between them. Germline values: CDR1 MDHEN, CDR2 SYDVKM. This CDR3 is 18 amino acids long. The CDR3: CASSPLSSSRAINYGYTF. As DNA, the CDR3 is TGTGCCAGCAGTCCCTTAAGTTCCTCCCGAGCCATTAACTATGGCTACACCTTC.

This clonotype has ten or more counts. V and J are TRBV19 and TRBJ1-2, with 7 bases identical to TRBD1. The CDR3 is made up of 15 amino acids. Germline V gene data show CDR1 as LNHDA and CDR2 as SQIVND (reference sequence). After removal of 2 bases from V and 1 base from J, the junction contained 4 bases not matched to a gene. CDR3 in amino acids: CASSIQTGINYGYTF. CDR3 nucleotides: TGTGCCAGTAGTATACAGACAGGGATTAACTATGGCTACACCTTC.